This TCR beta chain is drawn from a study of shared clonotypes between healthy human individuals. With respect to this clone: What it binds is unknown.

Each sorted subset replicate got 200 ng genomic DNA, approximately 27,000 genomes. Sequencing used immunoSEQ multiplex PCR; TCRdb keeps in-frame clones, though not all of them. The sample has millions of clones; about 95% are singletons. General observations from the study: Between a few donors, naive CD4 clonotypes were shared at a level of about 5%.

The sequencing sample was made of naive CD4+ T cells sorted from blood. Subset indicated: CD45RA+ positively selected. This clonotype was obtained from a man aged 18-30 years in good health.

The chain's CDR3 is CASSLSSGILIRKFF. The CDR3 DNA follows: TGTGCCAGCAGCTTATCTAGCGGTATCCTAATCCGTAAGTTCTTC. This sequence joins TRBV7-9 and TRBJ2-1; 7 nucleotides align to TRBD2. This CDR3 spans 15 amino acids. Germline lookup yields CDR1 SEHNR and CDR2 FQNEAQ (reference sequence). V lost 2 bases to trimming and J lost 14 bases; unmatched junction nucleotides: 15.